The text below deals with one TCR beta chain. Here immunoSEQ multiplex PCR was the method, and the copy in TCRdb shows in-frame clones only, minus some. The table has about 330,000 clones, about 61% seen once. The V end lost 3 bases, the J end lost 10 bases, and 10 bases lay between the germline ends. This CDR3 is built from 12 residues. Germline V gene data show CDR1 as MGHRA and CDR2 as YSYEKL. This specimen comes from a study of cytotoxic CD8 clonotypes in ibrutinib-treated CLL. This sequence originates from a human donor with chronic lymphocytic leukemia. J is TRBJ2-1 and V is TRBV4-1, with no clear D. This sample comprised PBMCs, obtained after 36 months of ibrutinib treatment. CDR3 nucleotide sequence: TGCGCCAGCAGCCATCCCTTGGGGGAGCAGTTCTTC. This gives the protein CASSHPLGEQFF.